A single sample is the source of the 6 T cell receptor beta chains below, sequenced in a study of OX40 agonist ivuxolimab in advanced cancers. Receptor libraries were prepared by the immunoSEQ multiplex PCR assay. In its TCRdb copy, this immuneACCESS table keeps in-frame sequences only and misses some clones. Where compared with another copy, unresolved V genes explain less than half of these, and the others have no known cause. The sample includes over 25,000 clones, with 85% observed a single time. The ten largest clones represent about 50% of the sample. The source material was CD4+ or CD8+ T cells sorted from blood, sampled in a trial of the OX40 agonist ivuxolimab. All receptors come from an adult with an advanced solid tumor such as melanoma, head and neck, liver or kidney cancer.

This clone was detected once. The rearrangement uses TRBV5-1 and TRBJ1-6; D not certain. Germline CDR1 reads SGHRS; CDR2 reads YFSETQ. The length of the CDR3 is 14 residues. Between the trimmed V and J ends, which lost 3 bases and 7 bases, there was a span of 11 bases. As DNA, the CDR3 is TGCGCCAGCAGCTCTTCAGGTATGAATTCACCCCTCCACTTT. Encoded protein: CASSSSGMNSPLHF.

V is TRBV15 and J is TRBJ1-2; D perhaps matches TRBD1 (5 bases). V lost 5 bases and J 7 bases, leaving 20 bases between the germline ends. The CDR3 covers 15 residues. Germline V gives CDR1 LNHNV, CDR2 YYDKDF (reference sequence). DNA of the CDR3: TGTGCCACCAGCGAACGACGACAGCCCCCCGGTGGCTACACCTTC. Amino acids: CATSERRQPPGGYTF.

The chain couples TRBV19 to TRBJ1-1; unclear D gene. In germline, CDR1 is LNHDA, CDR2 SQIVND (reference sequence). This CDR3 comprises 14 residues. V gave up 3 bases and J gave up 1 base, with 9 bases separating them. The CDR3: CASSIGRQNTEAFF. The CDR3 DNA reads TGTGCCAGTAGTATTGGGAGGCAGAACACTGAAGCTTTCTTT.

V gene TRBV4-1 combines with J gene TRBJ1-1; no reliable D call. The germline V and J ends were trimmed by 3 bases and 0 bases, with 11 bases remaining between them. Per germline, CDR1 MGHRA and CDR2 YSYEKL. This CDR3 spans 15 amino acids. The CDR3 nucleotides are TGCGCCAGCAGCCAGAGATACCGAATGAACACTGAAGCTTTCTTT. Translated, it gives CASSQRYRMNTEAFF.

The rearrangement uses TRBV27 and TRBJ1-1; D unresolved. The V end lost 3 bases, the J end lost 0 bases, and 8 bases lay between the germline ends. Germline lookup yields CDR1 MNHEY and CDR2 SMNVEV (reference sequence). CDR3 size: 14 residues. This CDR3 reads CASSFVGLNTEAFF. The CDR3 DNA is TGTGCCAGCAGTTTTGTAGGTTTGAACACTGAAGCTTTCTTT.

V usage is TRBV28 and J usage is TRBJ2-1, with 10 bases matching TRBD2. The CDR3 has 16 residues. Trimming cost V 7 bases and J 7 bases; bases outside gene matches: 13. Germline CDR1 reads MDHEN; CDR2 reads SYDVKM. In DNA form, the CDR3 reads TGTGCCAGCACACTCCCGAGCGGGGGGGCAAGTAATGAGCAGTTCTTC. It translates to CASTLPSGGASNEQFF.